The 20 T cell receptor beta chains in this list originate from one sample, sequenced in a study of blood T cell repertoires in COVID-19. Libraries were prepared by immunoSEQ multiplex PCR; TCRdb keeps only in-frame clonotypes and omits some of them. The data hold 60,000 to 65,000 clones, with approximately 88% observed a single time. The specimen sequenced was peripheral blood. The receptors here all came from a man in his forties or fifties with active COVID-19.

The chain is built from TRBV6-2 or TRBV6-3 and TRBJ2-3; possibly TRBD2 for D (5 bases). Trimming pared 4 bases from V and 8 bases from J, leaving 13 bases between. CDR1 is MNHEY and CDR2 is SVGEGT in the germline V gene. This CDR3 comprises 13 residues. The DNA for the CDR3 is TGTGCCAGCAGTTTAAAGGAGGCGGGTACGCAGTATTTT. It specifies CASSLKEAGTQYF.

The CDR3 region has the DNA TGTGCCAGCAGTGATGAGGGAGGGGCCAAAAACATTCAGTACTTC. This codes for CASSDEGGAKNIQYF. The genes are TRBV2 and TRBJ2-4; 7 bases are shared with TRBD2. This CDR3 has 15 residues. Germline CDR1 is SNHLY and CDR2 is FYNNEI. V gave up 3 bases and J gave up 1 base; unmatched junction bases: 3. Full variable domain (outside the CDR3, taken from reference TRBV2 and TRBJ2-4): EPEVTQTPSHQVTQMGQEVILRCVPISNHLYFYWYRQILGQKVEFLVSFYNNEISEKSEIFDDQFSVERPDGSNFTLKIRSTKLEDSAMYFCASSDEGGAKNIQYFGAGTRLSVL.

The chain is built from TRBV19 and TRBJ2-7; a possible D gene is TRBD1 (6 bases). Trimming shortened V by 6 bases and J by 4 bases, and 16 bases separated the two germline ends. The CDR3 spans 14 residues. Per the germline V gene, CDR1 is LNHDA and CDR2 is SQIVND (reference sequence). The CDR3 DNA reads TGTGCCAGTAGCGCTCGCCGGGACACTTACGAGCAGTACTTC. Protein sequence: CASSARRDTYEQYF.

The chain uses TRBV19 and TRBJ1-5; no definite D call. Trimming pared 6 bases from V and 4 bases from J, leaving 22 bases between. Germline assignment: CDR1 LNHDA and CDR2 SQIVND (reference sequence). This CDR3 region has 17 residues. The CDR3 bases are TGTGCCAGTAGCGTTACGGGGTCAGGATATTTTAATCAGCCCCAGCATTTT. Protein: CASSVTGSGYFNQPQHF. Full variable domain (remainder filled in from reference TRBV19 and TRBJ1-5): DGGITQSPKYLFRKEGQNVTLSCEQNLNHDAMYWYRQDPGQGLRLIYYSQIVNDFQKGDIAEGYSVSREKKESFPLTVTSAQKNPTAFYLCASSVTGSGYFNQPQHFGDGTRLSIL.

The sample holds one count of this clone. CDR3: CASCSTGADTQYF. The DNA for the CDR3 is TGTGCCAGTTGTTCCACAGGGGCAGATACGCAGTATTTT. This rearrangement joins TRBV19 to TRBJ2-3, with 7 bases fitting TRBD1. V gave up 8 bases and J gave up 4 bases; unmatched junction bases: 6. CDR1 LNHDA and CDR2 SQIVND come from the germline V gene (reference sequence). The CDR3 spans 13 residues.

This clone was picked up one time. The rearrangement joins TRBV7-2 to TRBJ2-7; TRBD2 agrees at 13 bases. V shed 2 bases, J shed 2 bases, and the junction held 3 bases outside the gene matches. Germline loops: CDR1 SGHTA, CDR2 FQGNSA. The CDR3 loop spans 16 amino acids. The CDR3 sequence: CASSLWTSGGTYEQYF. The CDR3 nucleotides are TGTGCCAGCAGCTTATGGACTAGCGGGGGAACCTACGAGCAGTACTTC.

The J gene is TRBJ2-1, the V gene TRBV11-2; 9 bases agree with TRBD1. V lost 0 bases to trimming and J lost 0 bases; unmatched junction nucleotides: 3. Germline CDR1 is SGHAT and CDR2 is FQNNGV. The CDR3 extends over 17 amino acids. CDR3 coding DNA: TGTGCCAGCAGCTTAGAGGGGGGACAGGGCTCCTACAATGAGCAGTTCTTC. This codes for CASSLEGGQGSYNEQFF.

The V and J genes are TRBV7-2 and TRBJ1-5; TRBD1 aligns across 8 bases. CDR3 size: 13 residues. Trimming removed 5 bases from V and 5 bases from J; junction bases left unmatched: 2. From germline, CDR1 is SGHTA and CDR2 FQGNSA. The CDR3 region has the DNA TGTGCCAGCAGCAAGGACAGGGATCAGCCCCAGCATTTT. This sequence encodes CASSKDRDQPQHF.

The gene calls are TRBV6-2 or TRBV6-3 and TRBJ1-6; no definite D call. V lost 6 bases and J lost 6, with 15 bases in between. Germline CDR1 and CDR2: MNHEY and SVGEGT. The CDR3 runs to 15 residues. CDR3 loop: CASSLGSPGNSPLHF. CDR3 bases: TGTGCCAGCAGCCTCGGGAGCCCGGGTAATTCACCCCTCCACTTT.

This clone appeared a few times. The chain uses TRBV30 and TRBJ1-5; possible D gene TRBD1, 6 bases. Trimming removed 3 bases from V and 0 bases from J, with 18 bases in between. The CDR3 has 17 residues. Germline lookup yields CDR1 GTSNPN and CDR2 SVGIG (reference sequence). The CDR3 loop is CAWSSFSGVYSNQPQHF. DNA of the CDR3: TGTGCCTGGAGCTCGTTTTCAGGGGTTTATAGCAATCAGCCCCAGCATTTT. The full variable domain, in which reference TRBV30 and TRBJ1-5 provide the parts outside the CDR3, is SQTIHQWPATLVQPVGSPLSLECTVEGTSNPNLYWYRQAAGRGLQLLFYSVGIGQISSEVPQNLSASRPQDRQFILSSKKLLLSDSGFYLCAWSSFSGVYSNQPQHFGDGTRLSIL.

V is TRBV18 and J is TRBJ2-1, with 9 bases matching TRBD2. CDR3 length: 15 amino acids. With V trimmed by 3 bases and J by 10 bases, 10 bases remained unmatched. CDR1 is KGHSH, CDR2 LQKENI, per germline. The CDR3 nucleotides are TGTGCCAGCTCACCTACTGGCGGGGGGGCCCGGGAGCAGTTCTTC. It codes for CASSPTGGGAREQFF.

The J gene is TRBJ1-1, the V gene TRBV5-8; tentative D call: TRBD1 (5 bases). This CDR3 is 15 amino acids long. The ends were cut back, 4 bases at V and 0 bases at J, with 13 bases in the middle. CDR1 is SGHTS, CDR2 YDEGEE, per germline. CDR3 region: CASSPRQFMNTEAFF. The CDR3 region has the DNA TGTGCCAGCAGCCCACGACAGTTTATGAACACTGAAGCTTTCTTT.

J is TRBJ1-6 and V is TRBV6-5; possible D gene TRBD1, 5 bases. V dropped 7 bases and J dropped 8 bases, with 18 bases sitting between them. Germline CDR1 MNHEY, CDR2 SVGAGI. The CDR3 has 15 amino acids. DNA of the CDR3: TGTGCCAGCAAGCGGGTGGGAGGGACTGATTCACCCCTCCACTTT. This translates into CASKRVGGTDSPLHF.

In this sample, this clone turned up a few times. The rearrangement joins TRBV5-4 to TRBJ1-6, with 9 bases lining up with TRBD1. The CDR3 is made up of 15 amino acids. CDR1 and CDR2 from the germline V gene are SGHNT and YYREEE (reference sequence). V was clipped by 4 bases and J by 7 bases; unmatched bases: 6. This chain's CDR3 is CASSTRDRANSPLHF. The CDR3 nucleotides are TGTGCCAGCAGCACACGGGACAGGGCGAATTCACCCCTCCACTTT.

The V and J genes are TRBV28 and TRBJ1-1; TRBD1 agrees at 8 bases. The germline V gene has CDR1 MDHEN and CDR2 SYDVKM. Trimming cost V 3 bases and J 4 bases; bases outside gene matches: 10. This CDR3 contains 16 residues. In nucleotides, the CDR3 is TGTGCCAGCAGTTTCCGGCAGGGGGCGCGAAGCACTGAAGCTTTCTTT. It specifies CASSFRQGARSTEAFF.

This clone was counted only a few times. The rearrangement links TRBV5-6 to TRBJ2-5; 8 nucleotides align to TRBD1. With V trimmed by 1 base and J by 5 bases, 1 base remained unmatched. CDR1 and CDR2 from the germline V gene are SGHDT and YYEEEE. The CDR3 is 13 residues long. CDR3: CASSLRTGETQYF. CDR3 DNA sequence: TGTGCCAGCAGCTTGAGGACAGGGGAGACCCAGTACTTC.

The chain uses TRBV19 and TRBJ1-2, with D perhaps TRBD1 (5 bases). Trimming cost V 6 bases and J 6 bases, with 17 bases left between them. CDR1 and CDR2 (germline): LNHDA, SQIVND (reference sequence). This CDR3 contains 14 residues. This CDR3 reads CASSSQAGIDGYTF. CDR3 sequence (DNA): TGTGCCAGTAGCAGTCAGGCAGGGATCGATGGCTACACCTTC.

The chain uses TRBV5-1 and TRBJ1-2, with 10 bases aligning to TRBD1. The length of the CDR3 is 14 residues. The germline CDR1 and CDR2 sequences are SGHRS and YFSETQ. Losses at the gene ends were 3 bases for V and 4 bases for J; bases not matched to a gene: 3. DNA of the CDR3: TGCGCCAGCAGCTCCGGGACAGGGGTCTATGGCTACACCTTC. The encoded protein is CASSSGTGVYGYTF.

The chain recombines TRBV6-5 with TRBJ2-5, with a possible D match to TRBD1 (6 bases). This CDR3 comprises 12 residues. Per the germline V gene, CDR1 is MNHEY and CDR2 is SVGAGI. The V and J ends lost 6 bases and 5 bases respectively, with 10 bases between them. CDR3 amino acids: CASSTGPETQYF. The CDR3 DNA reads as TGTGCCAGCAGCACAGGGCCCGAGACCCAGTACTTC.

This rearrangement joins TRBV3-1 (or the pseudogene TRBV3-2) to TRBJ2-7; TRBD2 might be the D (5 bases). V lost 1 base, J lost 0 bases, and 13 bases lay in between. This CDR3 region has 16 residues. Germline V gene sequence: CDR1 LGHDT, CDR2 YNNKEL (reference sequence). Here the CDR3 reads CASSQGFGESSYEQYF. The DNA for the CDR3 is TGTGCCAGCAGCCAAGGTTTCGGGGAGAGCTCCTACGAGCAGTACTTC.